The source of this T cell receptor (beta chain) is a study of shared clonotypes between healthy human individuals. The CDR3 has 14 residues. V was pared by 3 bases and J by 5 bases, with 8 bases of the junction left unmatched. Per the germline V gene, CDR1 is SGHRS and CDR2 is YFSETQ. Original methodology: Filtering was not the same, since immunoSEQ gave junction-only sequences without quality scores. Some clones are missing from TCRdb's copy, which holds only in-frame ones; the method was immunoSEQ multiplex PCR. Clone size and V and J calls were adopted from that table, with D and trimming inferred from the DNA. The sample has 110,000 or so clones; about 62% are singletons. The study enrolled healthy HIV-negative adults without recent acute infections or vaccinations as donors. CD8 memory was a combination of CD45RO+ cells and CCR7-negative CD45RA+ TemRA cells.

The genes are TRBV5-1 and TRBJ2-7, with 7 positions matching TRBD2. Material: memory CD8+ T cells sorted from blood. Subset of the sample: CD45RO+ cells pooled with CCR7-negative TemRA cells. This clonotype was sampled from a woman aged 30 to 39 in good health. CDR3 DNA: TGCGCCAGCAGCTCAGGACTAGTTCTGCACGAGCAGTACTTC. This translates into CASSSGLVLHEQYF.